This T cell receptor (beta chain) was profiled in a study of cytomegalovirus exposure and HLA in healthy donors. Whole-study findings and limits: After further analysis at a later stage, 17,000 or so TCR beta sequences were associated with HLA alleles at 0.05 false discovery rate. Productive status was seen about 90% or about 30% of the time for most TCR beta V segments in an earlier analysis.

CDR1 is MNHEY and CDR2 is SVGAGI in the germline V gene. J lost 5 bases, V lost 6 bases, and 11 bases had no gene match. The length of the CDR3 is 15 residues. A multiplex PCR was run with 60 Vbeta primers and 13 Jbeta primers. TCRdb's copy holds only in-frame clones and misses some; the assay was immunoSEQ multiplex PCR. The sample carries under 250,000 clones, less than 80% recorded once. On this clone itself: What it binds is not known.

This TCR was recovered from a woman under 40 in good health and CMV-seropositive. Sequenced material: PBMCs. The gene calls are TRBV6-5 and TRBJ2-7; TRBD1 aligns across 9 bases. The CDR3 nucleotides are TGTGCCAGCAGCCCAATGGGACAGGGCGACCACGAGCAGTACTTC. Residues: CASSPMGQGDHEQYF.